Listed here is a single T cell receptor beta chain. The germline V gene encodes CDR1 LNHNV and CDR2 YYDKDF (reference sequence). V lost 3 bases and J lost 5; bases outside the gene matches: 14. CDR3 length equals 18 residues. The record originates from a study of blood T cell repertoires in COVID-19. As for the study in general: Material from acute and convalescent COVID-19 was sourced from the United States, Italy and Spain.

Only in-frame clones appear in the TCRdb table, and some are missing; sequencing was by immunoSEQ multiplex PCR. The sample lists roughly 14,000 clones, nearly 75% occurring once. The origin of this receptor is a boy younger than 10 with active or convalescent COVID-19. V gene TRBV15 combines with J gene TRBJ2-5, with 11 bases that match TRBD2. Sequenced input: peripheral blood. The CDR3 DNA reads TGTGCCACCAGCAGTTCCAGGGGTACTAGCGGGAGATCGGAGACCCAGTACTTC. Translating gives CATSSSRGTSGRSETQYF.